What follows are 5 T cell receptor beta chains derived from one specimen sequenced in a study of CD8+CD57+ T cells in acquired aplastic anemia. For CDR3 and TCR beta VDJ profiling, genomic DNA was the template used. Using its own MiXCR run on the reads, TCRdb lists one record per CDR3 protein. The sample includes some 190,000 distinct CDR3 sequences, roughly 56% seen only once; the top ten take approximately 15%. The sample taken for sequencing was sorted CD4+, CD8+, or CD8+CD57+ T cells (not recorded which) from PBMCs. All receptors come from a human donor in good health, serving as a control.

V gene TRBV20-1 combines with J gene TRBJ2-7; TRBD2 agrees at 13 bases. V lost 4 bases to trimming and J lost 1 base; unmatched junction nucleotides: 4. Germline lookup yields CDR1 DFQATT and CDR2 SNEGSKA (reference sequence). The CDR3 has 15 residues. The CDR3 region is CSATWTSGGSYEQYF. The CDR3 nucleotides are TGCAGTGCTACCTGGACTAGCGGGGGATCCTACGAGCAGTACTTC.

V is TRBV7-8 and J is TRBJ1-2; 9 bases fit TRBD1. There are 13 residues in the CDR3. Germline CDR1 and CDR2: SGHVS and FQNEAQ. V lost 6 bases to trimming and J lost 8 bases; unmatched junction nucleotides: 7. CDR3 DNA sequence: TGTGCCAGCAGTAGGACAGGGGCGTTCGGCTACACCTTC. This codes for CASSRTGAFGYTF.

The sample holds one count of this clonotype. This chain uses TRBV9 with TRBJ2-7; a possible D gene is TRBD1 (6 bases). Trimming cost V 1 base and J 4 bases, with 12 bases left between them. The CDR3 loop spans 14 amino acids. The germline gives CDR1 SGDLS, CDR2 YYNGEE. CDR3 amino acids: CASSVSPGEYEQYF. The CDR3 DNA is TGTGCCAGCAGCGTAAGTCCAGGGGAATACGAGCAGTACTTC.

Comment on this clonotype: The CDR3 does not end in the conserved phenylalanine or tryptophan, so this is likely a read error. Because the CDR3's place on the DNA is in doubt, the DNA is left out and the CDR3 is given as listed by TCRdb. The chain is built from TRBV11-3 and TRBJ2-5; the table's D gene call, TRBD2, was not cross checked with the DNA. The CDR3 contains 11 residues when both ends are counted. The germline V gene encodes CDR1 SGHNT and CDR2 YENEEA. The CDR3 here is CASSPGDLRTH.

This chain uses TRBV20-1 with TRBJ2-7; the match to TRBD1 covers 10 bases. Germline lookup yields CDR1 DFQATT and CDR2 SNEGSKA (reference sequence). Trimming removed 3 bases from V and 0 bases from J; junction bases left unmatched: 11. The CDR3 covers 17 residues. CDR3 coding DNA: TGCAGTGCTAGTCTTCCGCCCGGGACAGGGGTCTCCTACGAGCAGTACTTC. Translating gives CSASLPPGTGVSYEQYF.